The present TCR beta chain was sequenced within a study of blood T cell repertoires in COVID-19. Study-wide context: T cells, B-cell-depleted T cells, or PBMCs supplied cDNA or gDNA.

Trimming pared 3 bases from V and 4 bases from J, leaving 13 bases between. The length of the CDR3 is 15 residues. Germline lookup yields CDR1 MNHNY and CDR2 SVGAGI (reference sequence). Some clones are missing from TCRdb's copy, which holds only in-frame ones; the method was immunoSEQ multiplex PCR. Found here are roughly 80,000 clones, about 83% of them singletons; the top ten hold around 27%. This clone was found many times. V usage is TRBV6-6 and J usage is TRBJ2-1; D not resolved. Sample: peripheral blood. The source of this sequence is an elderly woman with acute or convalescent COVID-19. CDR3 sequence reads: CASSYSRLDYNEQFF. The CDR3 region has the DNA TGTGCCAGCAGTTATTCGAGACTTGATTACAATGAGCAGTTCTTC.